The entry below describes one T cell receptor (beta chain). The V gene end was trimmed by 7 bases and the J gene end by 4 bases; junction bases not matched to a gene: 4. The CDR3 length is 14 residues. The germline CDR1 and CDR2 sequences are LNHDA and SQIVND (reference sequence). The data stem from a study of blood T cell repertoires in COVID-19. Sequencing used immunoSEQ multiplex PCR; TCRdb keeps in-frame clones, though not all of them. The sample records some 320,000 clones, roughly nine tenths being singletons. The chain carries TRBV19 and TRBJ1-5; 10 bases align to TRBD1. This TCR was sampled from a man aged 60-69 years who had recovered from COVID-19. Sequenced: PBMCs or T cells enriched from blood (not recorded which). CDR3 DNA: TGTGCCAGTAACTCGGGACAGGGGAATCAGCCCCAGCATTTT. Translation: CASNSGQGNQPQHF.